Listed below are T cell receptor beta chains from one sample, sequenced in a study of cytomegalovirus exposure and HLA in healthy donors. Clones were sequenced by immunoSEQ multiplex PCR, and TCRdb holds only the in-frame ones, with some missing. The table records approximately 170,000 clones, 70% to 80% of them present only once. Sequenced material: PBMCs. The receptors originated from a woman in her twenties or thirties in good health and CMV-seropositive. Each CDR3 is given with its conserved first and last residue. D genes are given only for firm matches. Part of the rows lack a size; the others show once, few, many or a class for expanded clones.

V gene,D gene,J gene,clone size,CDR3 protein,CDR3 DNA
TRBV27,.,TRBJ2-7,.,CASSLSTDAYEQYF,TGTGCCAGCAGTTTATCCACAGATGCCTACGAGCAGTACTTC
TRBV4-1,.,TRBJ1-2,.,CASSQDSYNYGYTF,TGCGCCAGCAGCCAAGATTCCTACAACTATGGCTACACCTTC
TRBV7-9,TRBD1,TRBJ1-2,once,CASSAGQGYGYTF,TGTGCCAGCAGCGCGGGACAGGGGTATGGCTACACCTTC
TRBV18,TRBD1,TRBJ1-1,.,CASSPFEQGEAFF,TGTGCCAGCTCACCGTTTGAACAGGGGGAAGCTTTCTTT
TRBV19,TRBD1,TRBJ2-1,.,CASRPGTGIDEQFF,TGTGCCAGTCGTCCCGGGACAGGGATCGATGAGCAGTTCTTC
TRBV18,.,TRBJ1-2,few,CASSPLQEGYGYTF,TGTGCCAGCTCACCCCTCCAGGAAGGCTATGGCTACACCTTC
TRBV18,.,TRBJ2-5,.,CASSKGAGAQETQYF,TGTGCCAGCTCAAAAGGGGCGGGGGCGCAAGAGACCCAGTACTTC
TRBV27,.,TRBJ1-5,.,CASSFSGNQPQHF,TGTGCCAGCAGTTTTTCCGGCAATCAGCCCCAGCATTTT
TRBV6-1,.,TRBJ1-1,once,CASRNQGNTEAFF,TGTGCCAGCCGGAACCAGGGGAACACTGAAGCTTTCTTT
TRBV7-9,.,TRBJ2-7,.,CASSSGLYEQYF,TGTGCCAGCAGCTCCGGACTCTACGAGCAGTACTTC
TRBV11-2,.,TRBJ2-5,.,CASSLGQGGAETQYF,TGTGCCAGCAGCTTAGGGCAGGGTGGCGCAGAGACCCAGTACTTC
TRBV7-8,TRBD1,TRBJ2-2,.,CASSFLQGLLANTGELFF,TGTGCCAGCAGCTTTCTACAGGGGCTTCTTGCGAACACCGGGGAGCTGTTTTTT
TRBV19,TRBD2,TRBJ2-7,.,CASSMTLSSGRNEQYF,TGTGCCAGTAGTATGACCTTATCTAGCGGGAGAAACGAGCAGTACTTC
TRBV11-2,.,TRBJ1-2,.,CASSFGGLSSYGYTF,TGTGCCAGCAGCTTTGGGGGGTTAAGTTCCTATGGCTACACCTTC